The 11 T cell receptor beta chains reported below all come from one sample, sequenced in a study of blood T cell repertoires in COVID-19. Using immunoSEQ multiplex PCR, the repertoire was profiled, and TCRdb retains in-frame clones only, with some absent. This table has about 85,000 clones, roughly 80% appearing once. Sequencing input: peripheral blood. These receptors all stem from a man aged 55 to 70 with acute or convalescent COVID-19.

Here the CDR3 DNA reads TGTGCCAGCAGCCAACACAGGGGGTCCGAGCAGTACTTC. It codes for CASSQHRGSEQYF. The J gene is TRBJ2-7, the V gene TRBV14, with 8 bases aligning to TRBD1. V shed 2 bases and J 6 bases; nucleotides not matched to a gene: 3. Germline lookup yields CDR1 SGHDN and CDR2 FVKESK. The CDR3 runs 13 residues.

The chain joins TRBV3-1 (or the pseudogene TRBV3-2) to TRBJ2-3; 7 bases match TRBD2. The CDR3 spans 17 residues. With 1 base clipped from V and 3 bases from J, the junction kept 10 bases outside the gene matches. Germline loops: CDR1 LGHDT, CDR2 YNNKEL (reference sequence). The CDR3 sequence is CASSQGWGGGRTDTQYF. CDR3 in DNA: TGTGCCAGCAGCCAAGGGTGGGGGGGTGGCAGGACAGATACGCAGTATTTT.

The gene calls are TRBV18 and TRBJ1-2; D is ambiguous. V was shortened by 0 bases and J by 2 bases, with 10 bases between the two germline ends. CDR1 and CDR2 from the germline V gene are KGHSH and LQKENI. This CDR3 contains 15 residues. CDR3: CASSPPETRNYGYTF. CDR3 coding DNA: TGTGCCAGCTCACCACCAGAAACGCGGAACTATGGCTACACCTTC.

In this sample, this clone turned up once. The genes are TRBV11-1 and TRBJ1-2, with D tentatively TRBD1 (6 bases). The CDR3 sequence is 15 residues long. Trimming shortened V by 1 base and J by 4 bases, and 13 bases separated the two germline ends. Germline CDR1 SGHAT, CDR2 FQDESV (reference sequence). This chain's CDR3 is CASSLGLWDTYGYTF. In DNA, the CDR3 is TGTGCCAGCAGCTTAGGTCTCTGGGACACCTATGGCTACACCTTC. Full variable domain (outside the CDR3, taken from reference TRBV11-1 and TRBJ1-2): EAEVAQSPRYKITEKSQAVAFWCDPISGHATLYWYRQILGQGPELLVQFQDESVVDDSQLPKDRFSAERLKGVDSTLKIQPAELGDSAMYLCASSLGLWDTYGYTFGSGTRLTVV.

The chain is built from TRBV27 and TRBJ2-7, with 7 positions matching TRBD1. The ends lost 5 bases at V and 1 base at J; junction bases unmatched: 8. Germline V gene lookup returns CDR1 MNHEY and CDR2 SMNVEV (reference sequence). The CDR3 totals 15 residues. The CDR3 sequence is CASSPIDRASYEQYF. In DNA form, the CDR3 reads TGTGCCAGCAGTCCCATCGACAGGGCGTCCTACGAGCAGTACTTC.

This clone was seen more than once but under ten times. The V and J genes are TRBV18 and TRBJ2-7, with TRBD1 identical over 10 bases. The CDR3 sequence is 14 residues long. Germline CDR1 is KGHSH and CDR2 is LQKENI. V gave up 2 bases and J gave up 4 bases; unmatched junction bases: 2. The CDR3, as DNA: TGTGCCAGCTCACCAGACAGGGGGCTGTACGAGCAGTACTTC. Translating it yields CASSPDRGLYEQYF.

V gene TRBV5-4 combines with J gene TRBJ2-7, with D uncertain. CDR3 length: 13 amino acids. The V and J ends lost 1 base and 2 bases respectively, with 7 bases between them. Germline V lookup: CDR1 SGHNT, CDR2 YYREEE (reference sequence). DNA of the CDR3: TGTGCCAGCAGCTTGAGCTTTCCCTACGAGCAGTACTTC. Its translation: CASSLSFPYEQYF.

This clone was observed once. The J gene is TRBJ1-5, the V gene TRBV19; D is perhaps TRBD1 (6 bases). The CDR3 runs to 16 residues. The V and J ends lost 6 bases and 3 bases respectively, with 18 bases between them. CDR1 and CDR2 from the germline V gene are LNHDA and SQIVND (reference sequence). CDR3 amino acids: CASRGTPDSLNQPQHF. DNA of the CDR3: TGTGCCAGTAGAGGAACCCCGGACAGCCTCAATCAGCCCCAGCATTTT.

The gene calls are TRBV7-8 and TRBJ1-3; D ambiguous. CDR1 is SGHVS and CDR2 is FQNEAQ in the germline V gene. This CDR3 has 15 amino acids. Trimming removed 5 bases at V and 5 bases at J, with 16 bases between. CDR3 sequence reads: CASSQTRLRRNTIYF. CDR3 DNA: TGTGCCAGCAGCCAGACTAGGTTGAGACGAAACACCATATATTTT.

This clone was recorded a few times. V gene TRBV7-2 combines with J gene TRBJ1-3; TRBD1 matches 7 bases. There are 18 residues in the CDR3. V shed 1 base, J shed 0 bases, and the junction held 9 bases outside the gene matches. CDR1 is SGHTA and CDR2 is FQGNSA in the germline V gene. The CDR3 reads CASSLGGGGWGSGNTIYF. The CDR3 nucleotides are TGTGCCAGCAGCTTAGGAGGGGGCGGTTGGGGCTCTGGAAACACCATATATTTT.

This rearrangement joins TRBV9 to TRBJ2-5; TRBD2 might be the D (5 bases). The V end was cut by 0 bases, the J end by 1 base, with 13 bases between. This CDR3 has 16 amino acids. The germline gives CDR1 SGDLS, CDR2 YYNGEE. The DNA of the CDR3 is TGTGCCAGCAGCGTAGGGGAGCAGTTCCCCCAAGAGACCCAGTACTTC. Its translation: CASSVGEQFPQETQYF. Using reference TRBV9 and TRBJ2-5 for the parts outside the CDR3, the full variable domain is DSGVTQTPKHLITATGQRVTLRCSPRSGDLSVYWYQQSLDQGLQFLIQYYNGEERAKGNILERFSAQQFPDLHSELNLSSLELGDSALYFCASSVGEQFPQETQYFGPGTRLLVL.